The rows below give T cell receptor beta chains drawn from one sample of a study of patients and donors after allogeneic stem cell transplantation. Each CDR3 protein is one row after TCRdb ran MiXCR on the RT-PCR reads. The table shows 900,000 to 1,000,000 distinct CDR3 sequences, with around 17% occurring only once. Sequenced material: blood, either unsorted or a sorted T cell fraction (not recorded which). These receptors all come from a human donor who was either an allogeneic HSCT recipient or a stem cell or donor lymphocyte infusion donor (not recorded which). It is not recorded whose cells these are; they may come from a transplant donor. Each CDR3 is given with its conserved first and last residue. The order of the fields is clone size, J gene, V gene, D gene, CDR3 protein, CDR3 DNA. A D gene is named only where the DNA matches it firmly. Where a row states a size, it is once, few, many or the class of an expanded clone; other rows omit it.

few	TRBJ2-2	TRBV11-2	TRBD2	CASSLLAARYTNTGELFF	TGTGCCAGCAGCTTACTAGCGGCCCGATATACTAACACCGGGGAGCTGTTTTTT
few	TRBJ2-2	TRBV4-3	.	CASSRAPNTGELFF	TGCGCCAGCAGCCGGGCACCGAACACCGGGGAGCTGTTTTTT
.	TRBJ2-4	TRBV6-1	.	CASSEGGRRDIQYF	TGTGCCAGCAGTGAAGGAGGAAGGAGGGACATTCAGTACTTC
.	TRBJ2-7	TRBV7-6	.	CALKGGARSSYEQYF	TGTGCGCTTAAGGGGGGGGCCCGATCTTCCTACGAGCAGTACTTC
.	TRBJ2-5	TRBV7-2	TRBD1	CASSPGQGWRETQYF	TGTGCCAGCAGCCCTGGACAGGGGTGGAGAGAGACCCAGTACTTC
.	TRBJ2-3	TRBV5-1	.	CASQSGDGTDTQYF	TGCGCCAGCCAAAGCGGAGATGGCACAGATACGCAGTATTTT
.	TRBJ2-5	TRBV19	TRBD1	CASSIGDRSQETQYF	TGTGCCAGTAGTATAGGGGACAGGAGCCAAGAGACCCAGTACTTC
few	TRBJ2-5	TRBV11-2	.	CASSIVQETQYF	TGTGCCAGCAGCATAGTGCAAGAGACCCAGTACTTC
few	TRBJ1-2	TRBV29-1	.	CSVVGRAAGYTF	TGCAGCGTTGTAGGCAGGGCCGCGGGCTACACCTTC
.	TRBJ2-7	TRBV7-9	TRBD2	CATGGASSYEQYF	TGTGCCACCGGGGGGGCAAGCTCCTACGAGCAGTACTTC
.	TRBJ2-7	TRBV7-8	.	CASTSGDGRYEQYF	TGTGCCAGCACCTCTGGTGACGGGAGATACGAGCAGTACTTC
.	TRBJ1-3	TRBV11-1	.	CASSLVRQGEYPGNTIYF	TGTGCCAGCAGCTTAGTACGGCAGGGAGAATATCCTGGAAACACCATATATTTT
many	TRBJ2-1	TRBV20-1	TRBD2	CSARGLQYNEQFF	TGCAGTGCTAGGGGACTACAGTACAATGAGCAGTTCTTC
few	TRBJ2-3	TRBV3-1	.	CASSQRRLHTDTQYF	TGTGCCAGCAGCCAACGGAGACTACACACAGATACGCAGTATTTT
few	TRBJ1-2	TRBV19	.	CASSIWEYGYTF	TGTGCCAGTAGTATCTGGGAGTATGGCTACACCTTC
.	TRBJ2-1	TRBV6-5	.	CASSYVGINNEQFF	TGTGCCAGCAGTTACGTAGGTATTAACAATGAGCAGTTCTTC
few	TRBJ2-2	TRBV20-1	.	CSAFITGELFF	TGCAGTGCCTTCATCACCGGGGAGCTGTTTTTT
many	TRBJ1-3	TRBV12-3/TRBV12-4	.	CASRDGSSGNTIYF	TGTGCCAGCAGGGACGGGAGCTCTGGAAACACCATATATTTT
few	TRBJ2-7	TRBV20-1	TRBD1	CSAAGQVSYEQYF	TGCAGTGCCGCGGGACAGGTTTCCTACGAGCAGTACTTC
few	TRBJ2-4	TRBV11-2	.	CASSSRDIPRQAKNIQYF	TGTGCCAGCAGCTCGCGGGATATCCCCCGGCAAGCCAAAAACATTCAGTACTTC
few	TRBJ2-2	TRBV9	TRBD2	CASSVATSGSTTGELFF	TGTGCCAGCAGCGTAGCTACGAGCGGGAGTACCACCGGGGAGCTGTTTTTT
few	TRBJ2-5	TRBV5-1	.	CASSFSGRGGETQYF	TGCGCCAGCAGCTTCTCTGGCAGGGGGGGAGAGACCCAGTACTTC
few	TRBJ2-7	TRBV4-3	TRBD2	CASSQDLGGTPYEQYF	TGCGCCAGCAGCCAAGATCTCGGGGGGACTCCCTACGAGCAGTACTTC
.	TRBJ2-1	TRBV30	TRBD2	CAWSLKLAGGNEQFF	TGTGCCTGGAGTTTGAAACTAGCGGGAGGCAATGAGCAGTTCTTC
few	TRBJ2-2	TRBV7-9	TRBD2	CALSLAGDNTGELFF	TGTGCGCTGAGCCTAGCGGGGGACAACACCGGGGAGCTGTTTTTT
.	TRBJ2-3	TRBV20-1	.	CSERGFGTDTQYF	TGCAGTGAGAGGGGGTTTGGCACAGATACGCAGTATTTT
.	TRBJ2-3	TRBV12-3/TRBV12-4	.	CASTPRRMSTDTQYF	TGTGCCAGCACCCCTCGGCGAATGAGCACAGATACGCAGTATTTT
few	TRBJ2-5	TRBV29-1	.	CSVGSRLKETQYF	TGCAGCGTGGGGTCCAGATTGAAAGAGACCCAGTACTTC
few	TRBJ2-7	TRBV20-1	TRBD2	CSAPNPSGRSYEQYF	TGCAGTGCTCCCAACCCTAGCGGTCGCTCCTACGAGCAGTACTTC
few	TRBJ2-2	TRBV7-8	.	CASLLALESGELFF	TGTGCCAGCCTCTTGGCGCTAGAAAGCGGGGAGCTGTTTTTT
few	TRBJ2-1	TRBV11-1	TRBD1	CASSPDRTGEPEYNEQFF	TGTGCCAGCAGCCCAGATCGGACAGGGGAACCCGAATACAATGAGCAGTTCTTC
few	TRBJ2-3	TRBV30	.	CAWGPRVTDTQYF	TGTGCCTGGGGTCCGCGCGTCACAGATACGCAGTATTTT
few	TRBJ1-1	TRBV20-1	.	CSAKGTPGNTEAFF	TGCAGTGCCAAGGGCACCCCCGGGAACACTGAAGCTTTCTTT
many	TRBJ1-5	TRBV12-3/TRBV12-4	.	CASSWTRGAQHF	TGTGCCAGCAGCTGGACCCGGGGGGCCCAGCATTTT
.	TRBJ2-2	TRBV5-1	TRBD2	CASSPLGTSGSEELFF	TGCGCCAGCAGCCCCCTAGGGACTAGCGGGAGTGAGGAGCTGTTTTTT
.	TRBJ2-7	TRBV20-1	TRBD1	CSARSPGQGPYEQYF	TGCAGTGCTAGATCACCGGGACAGGGCCCTTACGAGCAGTACTTC
.	TRBJ2-1	TRBV18	.	CASSPAPGTEQFF	TGTGCCAGCTCACCGGCCCCCGGTACTGAGCAGTTCTTC
few	TRBJ1-1	TRBV7-9	.	CASATNPPKAFF	TGTGCCAGCGCTACAAATCCACCAAAGGCTTTCTTT
once	TRBJ1-1	TRBV12-1	.	CASSPPDGEATEAFF	TGTGCCAGCAGCCCCCCCGACGGGGAGGCGACTGAAGCTTTCTTT
.	TRBJ2-2	TRBV27	TRBD2	CASSSIGGWNTGELFF	TGTGCCAGCAGTTCAATCGGGGGGTGGAACACCGGGGAGCTGTTTTTT
.	TRBJ2-1	TRBV24-1	TRBD1	CATSDMGQSSYNEQFF	TGTGCCACCAGTGATATGGGACAGAGCTCCTACAATGAGCAGTTCTTC
few	TRBJ2-2	TRBV7-2	.	CASSPPSIGELFF	TGTGCCAGCAGCCCCCCTTCGATCGGGGAGCTGTTTTTT
.	TRBJ2-1	TRBV6-6	.	CASSHRANEQFF	TGTGCCAGCAGCCACAGGGCTAATGAGCAGTTCTTC
few	TRBJ2-3	TRBV3-1	TRBD2	CASSQEASGTSGSRHTQYF	TGTGCCAGCAGCCAAGAGGCCTCCGGGACTAGCGGGAGCAGGCATACGCAGTATTTT
few	TRBJ1-1	TRBV25-1	TRBD1	CASSELGTGRNTEAFF	TGTGCCAGCAGTGAACTGGGGACAGGGCGGAACACTGAAGCTTTCTTT
.	TRBJ2-7	TRBV2	TRBD2	CATGTSSTYEQYF	TGTGCCACCGGGACTAGCAGCACCTACGAGCAGTACTTC
.	TRBJ2-3	TRBV29-1	.	CSVGDPVDTQYF	TGCAGCGTGGGGGACCCGGTGGATACGCAGTATTTT
few	TRBJ2-7	TRBV27	TRBD1	CASSHRGPYEQYF	TGTGCCAGCAGTCACAGGGGGCCCTACGAGCAGTACTTC
.	TRBJ1-3	TRBV5-6	.	CASSFDYSGNTIYF	TGTGCCAGCAGCTTTGACTACTCTGGAAACACCATATATTTT
few	TRBJ1-1	TRBV10-3	.	CAISDFAQAGNTEAFF	TGTGCCATCAGTGACTTCGCCCAGGCGGGGAACACTGAAGCTTTCTTT
.	TRBJ2-1	TRBV7-8	TRBD2	CASSPTPRASGRDEQFF	TGTGCCAGCAGCCCTACCCCTAGGGCTAGCGGGAGGGATGAGCAGTTCTTC
many	TRBJ2-3	TRBV30	TRBD2	CAWSGTSAYTQYF	TGTGCCTGGTCCGGGACTAGCGCCTATACGCAGTATTTT
.	TRBJ1-3	TRBV3-1	TRBD1	CASSRTDRGFTGNTIYF	TGTGCCAGCAGCCGGACGGACAGGGGGTTTACTGGAAACACCATATATTTT
.	TRBJ1-2	TRBV5-1	TRBD1	CASSLEQGYLYGYTF	TGCGCCAGCAGCTTGGAACAGGGGTACCTCTATGGCTACACCTTC